The T cell receptor (beta chain) under discussion was sequenced for a study of blood T cells in healthy people across ages. Study observations and caveats: PBMCs were not sorted, which prevented a conclusive comparison of naive versus antigen-experienced cells.

Healthy Russian Caucasian donors spanned ages about 6 to 100 years. For the second PCR, which ran for about 7 to 11 cycles, a sample-barcoded 5' primer and a J-beta primer mix were used. Every sample produced at least 2.5 million CDR3-containing paired-end reads. TCRdb passed the 5' RACE reads through MiXCR, listing each CDR3 protein once. The sample yields roughly 1 million distinct CDR3 sequences, approximately 25% seen once. Of note for this clonotype: Its antigen remains unknown.

These same records also appear under a second study, on T cells of mothers and their children.

The specimen sequenced was blood. The source of this sequence is a girl aged 2 to 10 in good health.

CDR3 in DNA: TGTGCCACCGGGCCTTCACACTACGAGCAGTACTTC. Encoded protein: CATGPSHYEQYF. This rearrangement joins TRBV15 to TRBJ2-7; no definite D call. Germline V CDR1 and CDR2: LNHNV, YYDKDF (reference sequence). V was clipped by 8 bases and J by 3 bases, with 11 bases between them. The length of the CDR3 is 12 residues.